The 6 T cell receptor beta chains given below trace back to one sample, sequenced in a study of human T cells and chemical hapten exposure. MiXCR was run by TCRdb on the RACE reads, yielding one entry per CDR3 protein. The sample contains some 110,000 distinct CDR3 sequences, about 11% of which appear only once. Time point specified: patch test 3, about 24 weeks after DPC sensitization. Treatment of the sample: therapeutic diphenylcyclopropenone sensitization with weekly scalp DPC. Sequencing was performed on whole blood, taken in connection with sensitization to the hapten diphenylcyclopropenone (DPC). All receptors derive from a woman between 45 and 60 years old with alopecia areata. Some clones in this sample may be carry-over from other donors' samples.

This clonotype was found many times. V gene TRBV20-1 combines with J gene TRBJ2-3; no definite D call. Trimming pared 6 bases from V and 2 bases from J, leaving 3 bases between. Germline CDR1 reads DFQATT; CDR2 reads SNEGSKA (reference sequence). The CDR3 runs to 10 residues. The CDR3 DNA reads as TGCAGTGCCATCACAGATACGCAGTATTTT. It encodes CSAITDTQYF.

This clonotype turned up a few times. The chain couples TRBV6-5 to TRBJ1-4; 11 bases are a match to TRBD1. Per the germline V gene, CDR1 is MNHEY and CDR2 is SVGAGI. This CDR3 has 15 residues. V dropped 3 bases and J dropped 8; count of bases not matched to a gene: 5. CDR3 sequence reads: CASSYIGQGAEKLFF. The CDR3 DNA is TGTGCCAGCAGTTATATAGGACAGGGGGCGGAAAAACTGTTTTTT.

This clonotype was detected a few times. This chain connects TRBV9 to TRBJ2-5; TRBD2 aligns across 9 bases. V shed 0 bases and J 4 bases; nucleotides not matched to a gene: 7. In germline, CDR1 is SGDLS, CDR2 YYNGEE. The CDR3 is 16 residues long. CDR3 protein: CASSVAGGRATETQYF. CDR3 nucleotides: TGTGCCAGCAGCGTAGCGGGCGGGAGGGCCACAGAGACCCAGTACTTC.

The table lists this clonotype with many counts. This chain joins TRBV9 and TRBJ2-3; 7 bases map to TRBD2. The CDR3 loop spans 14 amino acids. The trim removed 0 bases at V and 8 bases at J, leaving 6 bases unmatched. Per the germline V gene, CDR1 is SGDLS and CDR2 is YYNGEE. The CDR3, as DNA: TGTGCCAGCAGCGTAGGGGACCGCGGGGGTACGCAGTATTTT. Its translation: CASSVGDRGGTQYF.

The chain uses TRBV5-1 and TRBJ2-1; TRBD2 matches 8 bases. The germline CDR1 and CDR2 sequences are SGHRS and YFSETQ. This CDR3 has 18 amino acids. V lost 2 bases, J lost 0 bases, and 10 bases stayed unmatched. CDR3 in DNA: TGCGCCAGCAGCTTAGAGGCGGGGGGCCGGAGCTCCTACAATGAGCAGTTCTTC. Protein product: CASSLEAGGRSSYNEQFF. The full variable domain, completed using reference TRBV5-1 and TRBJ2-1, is KAGVTQTPRYLIKTRGQQVTLSCSPISGHRSVSWYQQTPGQGLQFLFEYFSETQRNKGNFPGRFSGRQFSNSRSEMNVSTLELGDSALYLCASSLEAGGRSSYNEQFFGPGTRLTVL.

The CDR3 DNA is TGTGCCAGCAGCCGGGACTCTGGGGCCAACGTCCTGACTTTC. Its protein is CASSRDSGANVLTF. The J gene is TRBJ2-6, the V gene TRBV6-5; maybe TRBD2 (5 bases). Germline CDR1 MNHEY, CDR2 SVGAGI. Trimming stripped 6 bases from V and 0 bases from J, with 6 bases between. CDR3 length equals 14 residues.